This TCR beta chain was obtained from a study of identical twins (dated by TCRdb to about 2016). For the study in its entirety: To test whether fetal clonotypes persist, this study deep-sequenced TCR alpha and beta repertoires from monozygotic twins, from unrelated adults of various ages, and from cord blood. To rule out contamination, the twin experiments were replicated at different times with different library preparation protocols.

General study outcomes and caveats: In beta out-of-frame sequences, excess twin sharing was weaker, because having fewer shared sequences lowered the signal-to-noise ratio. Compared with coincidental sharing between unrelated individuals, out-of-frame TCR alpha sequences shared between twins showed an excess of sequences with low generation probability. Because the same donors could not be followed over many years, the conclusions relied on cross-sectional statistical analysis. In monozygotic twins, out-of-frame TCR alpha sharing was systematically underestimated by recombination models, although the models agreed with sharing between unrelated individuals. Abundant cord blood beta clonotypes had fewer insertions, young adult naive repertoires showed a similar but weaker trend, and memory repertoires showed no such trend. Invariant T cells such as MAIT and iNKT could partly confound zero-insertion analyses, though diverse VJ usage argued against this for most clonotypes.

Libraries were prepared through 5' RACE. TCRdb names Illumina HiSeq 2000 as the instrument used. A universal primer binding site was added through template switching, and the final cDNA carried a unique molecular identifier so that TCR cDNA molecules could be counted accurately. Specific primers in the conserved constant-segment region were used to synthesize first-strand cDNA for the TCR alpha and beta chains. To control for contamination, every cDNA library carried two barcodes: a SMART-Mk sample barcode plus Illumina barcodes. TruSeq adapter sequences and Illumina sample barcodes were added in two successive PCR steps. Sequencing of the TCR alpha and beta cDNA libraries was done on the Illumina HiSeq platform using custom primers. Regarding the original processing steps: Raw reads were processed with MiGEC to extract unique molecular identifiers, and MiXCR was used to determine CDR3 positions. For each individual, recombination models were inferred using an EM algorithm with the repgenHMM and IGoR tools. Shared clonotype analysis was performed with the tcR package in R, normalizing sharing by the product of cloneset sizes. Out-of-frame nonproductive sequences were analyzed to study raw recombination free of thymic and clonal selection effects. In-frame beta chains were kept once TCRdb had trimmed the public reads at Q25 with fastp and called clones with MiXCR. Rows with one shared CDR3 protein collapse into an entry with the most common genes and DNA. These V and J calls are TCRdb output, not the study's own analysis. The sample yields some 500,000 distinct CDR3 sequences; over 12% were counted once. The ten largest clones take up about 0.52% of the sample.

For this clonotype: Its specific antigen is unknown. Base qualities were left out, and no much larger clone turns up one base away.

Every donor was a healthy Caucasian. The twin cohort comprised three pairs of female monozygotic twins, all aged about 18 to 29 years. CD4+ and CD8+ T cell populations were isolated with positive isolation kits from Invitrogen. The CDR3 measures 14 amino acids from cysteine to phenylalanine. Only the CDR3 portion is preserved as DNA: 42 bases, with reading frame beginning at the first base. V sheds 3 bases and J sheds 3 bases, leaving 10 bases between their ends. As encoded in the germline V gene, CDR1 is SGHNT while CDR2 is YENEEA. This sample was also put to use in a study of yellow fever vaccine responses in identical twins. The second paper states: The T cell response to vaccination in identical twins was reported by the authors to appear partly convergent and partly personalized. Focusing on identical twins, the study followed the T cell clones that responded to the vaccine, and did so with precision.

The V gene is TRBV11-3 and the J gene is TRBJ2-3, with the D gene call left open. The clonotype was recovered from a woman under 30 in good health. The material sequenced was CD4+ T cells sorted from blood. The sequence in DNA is TGTGCCAGCAGCTTGGGCCCCTTTACAGATACGCAGTATTTT. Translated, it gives CASSLGPFTDTQYF.